This T cell receptor (beta chain) was obtained from a study of T cells expressing NK-cell markers. About the research overall: It was from sorted CD3+CD56+NKG2C+, CD3+CD56+NKG2C- and CD3+CD56-NKG2C+ T cells that TCR beta repertoires came. Most of the eight sequenced donors tested HCMV-seropositive; one tested seronegative. Findings of the study overall: Among CD8+ T cells from about six donors, dominant NKG2C+ clonotypes accounted for about 1.0-7.0%.

Points on this clonotype: Antigen unknown.

CDR3 length equals 15 residues. TCRdb reanalyzed the 5' RACE reads, giving one entry per CDR3 protein sequence and no DNA. This sample's table reports a few hundred thousand distinct CDR3 sequences. This TCR was sampled from a man aged 18-75 years in good health. The chain uses TRBV12-3 or TRBV12-4 and TRBJ2-7; absent DNA, TCRdb's TRBD1 call cannot be checked. Sequenced: blood T cells: a sorted CD56 or NKG2C T cell subset, CD4+ or CD8+ T cells, or bulk PBMC T cells (not recorded which). CDR3 sequence: CASSFGDRVVNEQYF.